Below are 12 T cell receptor beta chains sequenced from a single sample in a study of control samples from healthy donors and cancer patients. The protocol was immunoSEQ multiplex PCR, while the TCRdb copy is restricted to in-frame clones and leaves out a portion. The table shows tens of thousands of clones, with 88% occurring only once. The sample was blood. The receptors come from a woman between 65 and 79 years old in good health.

The chain employs TRBV6-5 and TRBJ1-1; tentative D call: TRBD1 (5 bases). The CDR3 totals 13 residues. The germline gives CDR1 MNHEY, CDR2 SVGAGI. The V end lost 10 bases, the J end lost 3 bases, and 15 bases lay between the germline ends. Here the CDR3 DNA reads TGTGCCACTCGACAGAAAGGGGACACTGAAGCTTTCTTT. Protein product: CATRQKGDTEAFF.

The V gene is TRBV15, the J gene TRBJ2-1, with D possibly matching TRBD2 (5 bases). This CDR3 spans 15 amino acids. V was shortened by 0 bases and J by 8 bases, with 14 bases between the two germline ends. CDR1 and CDR2 (germline): LNHNV, YYDKDF (reference sequence). The CDR3: CATSREEARSDEQFF. CDR3 sequence (DNA): TGTGCCACCAGCAGAGAGGAGGCGAGAAGTGATGAGCAGTTCTTC.

The rearrangement uses TRBV5-6 and TRBJ2-7; 9 bases align to TRBD1. With V trimmed by 0 bases and J by 3 bases, 4 bases remained unmatched. The CDR3 has 15 amino acids. Germline-derived CDR1 and CDR2 are SGHDT and YYEEEE. For the CDR3, the DNA is TGTGCCAGCAGCTTGGCACGGGACAGGGACTACGAGCAGTACTTC. This encodes CASSLARDRDYEQYF.

V and J are TRBV5-1 and TRBJ1-1; 9 bases match TRBD1. Trimming took 4 bases from V and 5 from J; bases not matched to a gene: 6. Germline CDR1 reads SGHRS; CDR2 reads YFSETQ. The CDR3 covers 14 residues. CDR3 in amino acids: CASSHTGQGTEAFF. In DNA form, the CDR3 reads TGCGCCAGCAGCCACACCGGACAGGGGACTGAAGCTTTCTTT.

This chain joins TRBV6-6 and TRBJ1-2; possibly TRBD1 for D (5 bases). There are 14 residues in the CDR3. Germline V CDR1 and CDR2: MNHNY, SVGAGI (reference sequence). Trimming removed 4 bases at V and 2 bases at J, with 11 bases between. The CDR3 reads CASSSPGTNYGYTF. The CDR3 DNA sequence: TGTGCCAGCAGTTCCCCCGGGACGAACTATGGCTACACCTTC.

V is TRBV5-5 and J is TRBJ2-7, with a tentative D call TRBD2 (5 bases). In germline, CDR1 is SGHKS, CDR2 YYEKEE (reference sequence). V lost 1 base and J lost 3, with 8 bases in between. This CDR3 is 13 amino acids long. This CDR3 reads CASSLYGDYEQYF. For the CDR3, the DNA is TGTGCCAGCAGCTTGTACGGGGACTACGAGCAGTACTTC.

The chain uses TRBV30 and TRBJ1-3; D may be TRBD1 (5 bases). Germline V gene lookup returns CDR1 GTSNPN and CDR2 SVGIG (reference sequence). CDR3 size: 15 residues. With 0 bases removed from V and 2 bases from J, the gap between germline ends came to 11 bases. The CDR3: CAWSVRGSPGNTIYF. Written as DNA, the CDR3 is TGTGCCTGGAGTGTACGGGGGAGCCCTGGAAACACCATATATTTT.

The rearrangement links TRBV5-4 to TRBJ1-6; TRBD1 agrees at 8 bases. From germline, CDR1 is SGHNT and CDR2 YYREEE (reference sequence). This CDR3 has 14 residues. V was pared by 6 bases and J by 8 bases, with 7 bases of the junction left unmatched. The chain's CDR3 is CASNPGGADSPLHF. CDR3 DNA: TGTGCCAGCAATCCAGGGGGCGCGGATTCACCCCTCCACTTT.

This clone was picked up one time. The chain links TRBV20-1 to TRBJ2-3; D gene ambiguous. Germline CDR1 is DFQATT and CDR2 is SNEGSKA (reference sequence). V lost 0 bases to trimming and J lost 8 bases, with 6 bases between them. This CDR3 spans 11 amino acids. The DNA for the CDR3 is TGCAGTGCTAGAGATGGCGGTACGCAGTATTTT. This gives the protein CSARDGGTQYF.

The V and J genes are TRBV25-1 and TRBJ2-7; D is possibly TRBD2 (6 bases). V lost 1 base and J lost 0, with 10 bases in between. The CDR3 extends over 15 amino acids. The germline CDR1 and CDR2 sequences are MGHDK and SYGVNS. The CDR3: CASSEFAGSSYEQYF. The CDR3 nucleotides read TGTGCCAGCAGTGAATTCGCGGGGTCCTCCTACGAGCAGTACTTC.

With respect to this clone: Other nucleotide sequences from this sample produce the same CDR3. This chain uses TRBV18 with TRBJ1-1; D possibly corresponds to TRBD1 (5 bases). CDR1 is KGHSH, CDR2 LQKENI, per germline. Between the trimmed V and J ends, which lost 4 bases and 0 bases, there was a span of 9 bases. This CDR3 contains 14 residues. CDR3 region: CASSRQPVNTEAFF. CDR3 DNA: TGTGCCAGCTCACGACAGCCTGTGAACACTGAAGCTTTCTTT.

The chain recombines TRBV6-5 with TRBJ2-1; D is uncertain. V lost 5 bases to trimming and J lost 6 bases, with 5 bases between them. Germline loops: CDR1 MNHEY, CDR2 SVGAGI. CDR3 length equals 11 residues. This chain's CDR3 is CASSQINEQFF. The CDR3 DNA is TGTGCCAGCAGTCAAATCAATGAGCAGTTCTTC.